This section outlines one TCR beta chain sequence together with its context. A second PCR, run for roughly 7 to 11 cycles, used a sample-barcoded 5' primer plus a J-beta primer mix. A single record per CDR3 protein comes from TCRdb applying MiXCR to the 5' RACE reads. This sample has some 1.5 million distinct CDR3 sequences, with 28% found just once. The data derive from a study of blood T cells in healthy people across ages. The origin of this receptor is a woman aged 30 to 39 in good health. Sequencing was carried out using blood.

The CDR3 nucleotides read TGTGCCAGCAGTTCCCGCGCCCGGACTGGGGCCAACGTCCTGACTTTC. It specifies CASSSRARTGANVLTF. The chain combines TRBV7-9 with TRBJ2-6; no clear D gene. V lost 6 bases and J lost 2, with 14 bases in between. The germline CDR1 and CDR2 sequences are SEHNR and FQNEAQ (reference sequence). There are 16 residues in the CDR3. Drawing the rest from reference TRBV7-9 and TRBJ2-6, the complete variable domain is DTGVSQNPRHKITKRGQNVTFRCDPISEHNRLYWYRQTLGQGPEFLTYFQNEAQLEKSRLLSDRFSAERPKGSFSTLEIQRTEQGDSAMYLCASSSRARTGANVLTFGAGSRLTVL.